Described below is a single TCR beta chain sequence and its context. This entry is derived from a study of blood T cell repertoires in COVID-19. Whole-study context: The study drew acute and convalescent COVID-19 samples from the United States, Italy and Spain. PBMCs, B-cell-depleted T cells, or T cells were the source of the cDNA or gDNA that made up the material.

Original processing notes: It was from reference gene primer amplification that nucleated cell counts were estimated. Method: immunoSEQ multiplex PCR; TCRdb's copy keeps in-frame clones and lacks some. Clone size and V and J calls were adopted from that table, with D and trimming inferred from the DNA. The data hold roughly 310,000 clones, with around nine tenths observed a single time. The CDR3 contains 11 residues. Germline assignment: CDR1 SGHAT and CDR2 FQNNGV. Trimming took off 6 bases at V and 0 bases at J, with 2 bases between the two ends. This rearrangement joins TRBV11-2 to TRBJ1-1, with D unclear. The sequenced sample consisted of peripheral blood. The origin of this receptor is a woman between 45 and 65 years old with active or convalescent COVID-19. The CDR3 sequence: CASSMNTEAFF. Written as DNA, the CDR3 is TGTGCCAGCAGTATGAACACTGAAGCTTTCTTT.